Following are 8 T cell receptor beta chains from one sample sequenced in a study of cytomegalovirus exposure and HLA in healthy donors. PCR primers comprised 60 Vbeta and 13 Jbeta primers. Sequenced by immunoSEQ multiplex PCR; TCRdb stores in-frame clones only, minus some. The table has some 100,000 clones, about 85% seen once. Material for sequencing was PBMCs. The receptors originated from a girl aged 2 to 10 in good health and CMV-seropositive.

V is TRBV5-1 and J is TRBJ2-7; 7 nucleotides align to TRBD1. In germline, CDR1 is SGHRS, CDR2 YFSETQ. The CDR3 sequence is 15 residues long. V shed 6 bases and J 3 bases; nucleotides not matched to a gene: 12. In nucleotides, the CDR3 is TGCGCCAGCACATCTGTCTCGGGACAGAACTACGAGCAGTACTTC. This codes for CASTSVSGQNYEQYF. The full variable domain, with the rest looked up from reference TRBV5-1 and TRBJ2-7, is KAGVTQTPRYLIKTRGQQVTLSCSPISGHRSVSWYQQTPGQGLQFLFEYFSETQRNKGNFPGRFSGRQFSNSRSEMNVSTLELGDSALYLCASTSVSGQNYEQYFGPGTRLTVT.

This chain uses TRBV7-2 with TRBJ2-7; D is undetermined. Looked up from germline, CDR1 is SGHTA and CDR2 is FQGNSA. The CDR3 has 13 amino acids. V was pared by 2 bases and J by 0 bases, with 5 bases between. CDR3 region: CASSLQNSYEQYF. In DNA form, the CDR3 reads TGTGCCAGCAGCTTACAGAACTCCTACGAGCAGTACTTC.

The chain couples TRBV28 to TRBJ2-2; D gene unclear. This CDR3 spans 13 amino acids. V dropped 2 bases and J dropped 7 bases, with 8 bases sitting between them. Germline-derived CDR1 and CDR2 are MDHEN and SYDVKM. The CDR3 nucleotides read TGTGCCAGCAGTTTAGGGCAGATCGGGGAGCTGTTTTTT. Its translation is CASSLGQIGELFF.

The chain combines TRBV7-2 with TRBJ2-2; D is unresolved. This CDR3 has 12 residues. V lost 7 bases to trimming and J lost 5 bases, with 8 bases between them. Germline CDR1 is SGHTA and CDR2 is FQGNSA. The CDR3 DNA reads TGTGCCAGCAAAACCGGGACCGGGGAGCTGTTTTTT. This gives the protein CASKTGTGELFF. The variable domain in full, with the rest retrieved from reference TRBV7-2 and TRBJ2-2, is GAGVSQSPSNKVTEKGKDVELRCDPISGHTALYWYRQSLGQGLEFLIYFQGNSAPDKSGLPSDRFSAERTGGSVSTLTIQRTQQEDSAVYLCASKTGTGELFFGEGSRLTVL.

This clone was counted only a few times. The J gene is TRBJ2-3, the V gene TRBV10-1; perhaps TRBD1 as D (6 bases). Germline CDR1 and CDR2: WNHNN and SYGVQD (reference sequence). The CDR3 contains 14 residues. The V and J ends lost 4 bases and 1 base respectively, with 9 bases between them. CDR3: CASSVQGGTDTQYF. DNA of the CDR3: TGCGCCAGCAGTGTACAGGGAGGCACAGATACGCAGTATTTT.

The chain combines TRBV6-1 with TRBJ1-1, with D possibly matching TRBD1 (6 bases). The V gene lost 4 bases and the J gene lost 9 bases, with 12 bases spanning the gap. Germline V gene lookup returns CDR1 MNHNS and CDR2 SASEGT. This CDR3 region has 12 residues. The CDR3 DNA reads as TGTGCCAGCAGTGCCGCAGGGGTTCAAGCTTTCTTT. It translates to CASSAAGVQAFF.

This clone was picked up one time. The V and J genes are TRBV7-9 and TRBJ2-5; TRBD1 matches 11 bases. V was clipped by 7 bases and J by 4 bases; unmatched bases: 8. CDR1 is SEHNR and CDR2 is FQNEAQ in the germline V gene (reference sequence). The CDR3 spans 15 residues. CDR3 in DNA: TGTGCCAGCAACCCAGGACAGGGGGCTGTAGAGACCCAGTACTTC. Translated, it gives CASNPGQGAVETQYF. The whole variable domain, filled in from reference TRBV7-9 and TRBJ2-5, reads DTGVSQNPRHKITKRGQNVTFRCDPISEHNRLYWYRQTLGQGPEFLTYFQNEAQLEKSRLLSDRFSAERPKGSFSTLEIQRTEQGDSAMYLCASNPGQGAVETQYFGPGTRLLVL.

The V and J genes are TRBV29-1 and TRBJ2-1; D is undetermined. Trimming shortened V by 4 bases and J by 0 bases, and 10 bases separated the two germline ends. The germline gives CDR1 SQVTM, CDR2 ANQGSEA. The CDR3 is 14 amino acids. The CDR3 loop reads CSVARISSYNEQFF. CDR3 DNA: TGCAGCGTTGCGAGGATTAGCTCCTACAATGAGCAGTTCTTC.